This TCR beta chain emerged from a study of T cell responses to AZD1222 COVID-19 vaccine (TCRdb year 2021). Broadly, across the study: A total of approximately 240 trial participants underwent TCR sequencing, of whom roughly 210 had received two doses of AZD1222 and roughly 26 had received two doses of the MenACWY control vaccine. Enrollment into the trials was organized by age into subgroups of 18-55, 56-69 and 70-plus years, and those subgroups contained approximately 160, 26 and 62 TCR-sequenced participants, respectively. What the work shows at the level of the full study, not this receptor alone: Most participants were white British and females outnumbered males, and the authors suggested that clonal diversity may have been underestimated. Conclusions about previously exposed vaccinees are limited, since just 5 or 6 AZD1222 recipients were seropositive for SARS-CoV-2 at baseline. CD4 TCRs associated with the vaccine covered the entire spike protein, and the dominant responses were in regions 160-218 and 743-854. After two AZD1222 doses, spike-specific TCR breadth and depth were significantly higher than at day 0 and than in MenACWY recipients. The 56-69-year group was small, and its depth increase did not reach significance, likely because of low power. Reportedly, close to half of the unique spike-specific TCRs recognized epitopes lying outside the regions that are mutated in the B.1.351 and B.1.1.7 variants. Because no samples from the day 14 peak response were available, repertoires could be characterized only after the peak T cell response.

Points on this clone: Its antigen is not yet known. No clone much larger than this one lies a single base away; base qualities are absent.

The CDR3 regions of human TCRbeta chains were analyzed by immunosequencing. The authors' pipeline ran thus. Repertoire TCRs were checked for matches against a reference library of SARS-CoV-2-specific TCRs that had been generated using the MIRA antigen-specificity platform. Breadth meant the fraction of unique TCRs that were SARS-CoV-2-associated, whereas depth meant the fraction of total T cells that were SARS-CoV-2-associated. Using the MIRA data, each spike-specific TCR was assigned both to the spike region to which the TCR was reactive and to a CD4 or CD8 class. Log10-transformed breadth and depth values were compared by one-way ANOVA with Sidak's multiple comparisons tests. In TCRdb, the immuneACCESS table is reduced to in-frame sequences with V and J assigned. These tables do not hold every clone; where another copy was compared, an unresolved V gene accounts for under half, and the others remain unexplained. D and trimming were read from the DNA, whereas the V and J calls and clone size are those reported in that table. The sample yields 65,000 to 95,000 clones; 75% to 90% were counted once. The ten largest make up 10% of the sample.

CDR1 LGHDT and CDR2 YNNKEL are derived from the germline V gene (reference sequence). The CDR3 has 15 amino acids, counting the end cysteine and phenylalanine. The read is trimmed to its CDR3 DNA, 45 bases read in frame from base 1. Relative to germline, V is missing 3 bases and J is missing 3 bases, with 3 bases of the junction outside any gene match. The time point label corresponds to: about 28 days (+/-7) after the second vaccine dose. AZD1222 recipients with second doses at about 4 weeks or about 12 weeks were pooled, because spike-specific TCR depth and breadth did not differ between schedules. Vaccinee samples came from UK trials COV001 and COV002, including a single-blind randomized controlled phase 2/3 trial of AZD1222 (ChAdOx1 nCoV-19) in healthy adults. For TCRbeta chain sequencing, PBMC samples from trial participants were taken at day 0 and at day 28 after the second dose.

This TCR came from an adult who received the AZD1222 COVID-19 vaccine. The sequencing here drew on peripheral blood, taken 28 days after the second AZD1222 dose. The V gene is TRBV3-1 (or the pseudogene TRBV3-2) and the J gene is TRBJ2-1, with 9 bases aligning to TRBD1. The CDR3 protein: CASSHTGGGYNEQFF. The sequenced DNA is TGTGCCAGCAGCCACACAGGGGGCGGCTACAATGAGCAGTTCTTC.